This is a list of T cell receptor beta chains from one sample in a study of control samples from healthy donors and cancer patients. This table comes from immunoSEQ multiplex PCR, and its TCRdb copy is limited to in-frame clones, with some not included. Of about 140,000 clones in the sample, roughly nine tenths were seen once. The sample comprised blood. All receptors come from a man between 18 and 29 years old in good health. CDR3s include the opening cysteine and the closing phenylalanine or tryptophan. A D gene is named only where the DNA matches it firmly. The size entry is marked missing in some rows and otherwise reads once, few, many or a size class.

D gene,clone size,J gene,V gene,CDR3 DNA,CDR3 protein
-,-,TRBJ1-2,TRBV5-1,TGCGCCAGCAGCTTGGCTACAGCGTATGGCTACACCTTC,CASSLATAYGYTF
TRBD1,-,TRBJ1-2,TRBV5-6,TGTGCCAGCAGCATTTCAGGGGGATTGGCTTATGGCTACACCTTC,CASSISGGLAYGYTF
-,-,TRBJ1-2,TRBV29-1,TGCAGCGTTGAAACCGGGGGGTGGGGCTACACCTTC,CSVETGGWGYTF
-,-,TRBJ1-4,TRBV7-3,TGTGCCAGCAGCAGTAAGGGGTCGGGGTTCCGGGTTCGAGAAAAACTGTTTTTT,CASSSKGSGFRVREKLFF
TRBD2,-,TRBJ2-3,TRBV19,TGTGCCAGTAGTATTCCAAGCGGGGGCATAACCTTTAGCACAGATACGCAGTATTTT,CASSIPSGGITFSTDTQYF
-,-,TRBJ1-2,TRBV7-9,TGTGCCAGCAGCTTTATGGGACTGGGGGACTATGGCTACACCTTC,CASSFMGLGDYGYTF
TRBD2,-,TRBJ2-1,TRBV4-1,TGCGCCAGCAGCGTACGACTAGCATTTGAGCAGTTCTTC,CASSVRLAFEQFF
TRBD2,-,TRBJ2-3,TRBV7-8,TGTGCCAGCAGACTAGCGGGGGGCAGCACAGATACGCAGTATTTT,CASRLAGGSTDTQYF
-,-,TRBJ2-5,TRBV4-1,TGCGCCAGCAGCCAAGGACCCGGGGACCAAGAGACCCAGTACTTC,CASSQGPGDQETQYF
-,-,TRBJ1-2,TRBV4-1,TGCGCCAGCAGCCAAGATCTCGAGGCCGCTTCGGGCTACACCTTC,CASSQDLEAASGYTF
TRBD1,-,TRBJ1-5,TRBV2,TGTGCCAGCAGTATACAGGGGGCCGGCAATCAGCCCCAGCATTTT,CASSIQGAGNQPQHF
-,-,TRBJ2-2,TRBV7-9,TGTGCCAGCAGCTTAATCCCGGCGGGGGAGCTGTTTTTT,CASSLIPAGELFF
-,once,TRBJ1-5,TRBV6-6,TGTGCCACCCGTCCCCAACAGGATCAGCCCCAGCATTTT,CATRPQQDQPQHF
-,-,TRBJ2-1,TRBV3-1/TRBV3-2,TGTGCCAGCAGCGCCCCGACTAGAGGGGGTCTTAGGGAGCAGTTCTTC,CASSAPTRGGLREQFF
-,-,TRBJ2-5,TRBV9,TGTGCCAGCAGCGTTTTCAGGGGAGGTGCGGAGACCCAGTACTTC,CASSVFRGGAETQYF
TRBD1,-,TRBJ1-2,TRBV7-2,TGTGCCAGCAGCCTGGACAGGGTGTACGGCTACACCTTC,CASSLDRVYGYTF
TRBD2,-,TRBJ2-5,TRBV2,TGTGCCAGCAGTGGACTAGCGGGGGTTCGCGAGACCCAGTACTTC,CASSGLAGVRETQYF
-,-,TRBJ1-3,TRBV18,TGTGCCAGCTCACCAGAGCCGGGGAACACCATATATTTT,CASSPEPGNTIYF
TRBD2,-,TRBJ2-1,TRBV28,TGTGCCAGCAGTTTGGGAGGGGAGAATGAGCAGTTCTTC,CASSLGGENEQFF
TRBD1,-,TRBJ1-5,TRBV19,TGTGCCAGCGATCATCGGACAGGCGGAGGGCAGCCCCAGCATTTT,CASDHRTGGGQPQHF
-,-,TRBJ2-3,TRBV27,TGTGCCAGCAGTAAAGGGGTCAGCAGCCTAACGCAGTATTTT,CASSKGVSSLTQYF
-,-,TRBJ2-3,TRBV6-5,TGTGCCAGCAGTTACGTAGGGCCCACAGATACGCAGTATTTT,CASSYVGPTDTQYF
TRBD1,-,TRBJ2-7,TRBV5-5,TGTGCCAGCAGCTTGATAGGGCAGGGGGCCTACGAGCAGTACTTC,CASSLIGQGAYEQYF
-,-,TRBJ2-2,TRBV19,TGTGCCAGTAGTATACAGGACTCGAACACCGGGGAGCTGTTTTTT,CASSIQDSNTGELFF
-,-,TRBJ1-1,TRBV28,TGTGCCAGCAGTTTGTATTCGGGGTTGGGGACCACTGAAGCTTTCTTT,CASSLYSGLGTTEAFF
-,-,TRBJ1-6,TRBV10-1,TGCGCCAGCAGTGAGTCAGGTCTTCTCCACTTT,CASSESGLLHF
-,-,TRBJ1-4,TRBV5-1,TGCGCCAGCAGCTTGGGGACACGTAATGAAAAACTGTTTTTT,CASSLGTRNEKLFF
-,-,TRBJ2-1,TRBV6-5,TGTGCCAGCAGTTACAGGGGAAATGAGCAGTTCTTC,CASSYRGNEQFF
-,few,TRBJ1-4,TRBV7-9,TGTGCCAGCAGCCCACCGTGGGGGGAGGATGAAAAACTGTTTTTT,CASSPPWGEDEKLFF
-,-,TRBJ2-6,TRBV30,TGTGCCTGGAGTAGGGACTCCAGCTCTGGGGCCAACGTCCTGACTTTC,CAWSRDSSSGANVLTF
TRBD2,-,TRBJ2-3,TRBV5-1,TGCGCCAGCAGCTTAGGCGGGGGGAGCACAGATACGCAGTATTTT,CASSLGGGSTDTQYF
TRBD2,-,TRBJ2-3,TRBV5-1,TGCGCCAGCAGCTTGGTCGGGAGCGGGGGCTCCACAGATACGCAGTATTTT,CASSLVGSGGSTDTQYF
-,once,TRBJ2-1,TRBV24-1,TGTGCCACCAGTGATCTGACATGGGAGCAGTTCTTC,CATSDLTWEQFF
TRBD1,-,TRBJ1-2,TRBV3-1/TRBV3-2,TGTGCCAGCAGCCCTCGGACAGGGCACTATGGCTACACCTTC,CASSPRTGHYGYTF
TRBD1,-,TRBJ1-6,TRBV5-1,TGCGCCAGCAGCGCGACGGGACAGGGGTTTCCACCCCTCCACTTT,CASSATGQGFPPLHF
-,-,TRBJ2-5,TRBV28,TGTGCCAGCAGCTCACCCTCAGAGACCCAGTACTTC,CASSSPSETQYF
-,few,TRBJ1-2,TRBV9,TGTGCCAGCAGCCCTCTCTATGATGGCTACACCTTC,CASSPLYDGYTF
-,-,TRBJ1-3,TRBV6-5,TGTGCCGCGCAGGGGCAGAGCTCTGGAAACACCATATATTTT,CAAQGQSSGNTIYF
-,-,TRBJ1-1,TRBV25-1,TGTGCCAGCAGTGGTCGGGGTCTGAACACTGAAGCTTTCTTT,CASSGRGLNTEAFF
TRBD1,-,TRBJ1-6,TRBV5-1,TGCGCCAGCAGCTTGGACAGGGGGACGCATTCACCCCTCCACTTT,CASSLDRGTHSPLHF
TRBD2,-,TRBJ2-3,TRBV29-1,TGCAGCGTTGACTTCCTAGCGGGTACAGATACGCAGTATTTT,CSVDFLAGTDTQYF
-,once,TRBJ2-7,TRBV7-3,TGTGCCAGCAGCTTATTAGGCGTTAACCGGCCCTCCCCGCCATACGAGCAGTACTTC,CASSLLGVNRPSPPYEQYF
-,once,TRBJ2-7,TRBV4-1,TGCGCCAGCAGCGGCACAGCCTACGAGCAGTACTTC,CASSGTAYEQYF
-,-,TRBJ2-2,TRBV19,TGTGCCAGTAGTAGAACAACCGGGGAGCTGTTTTTT,CASSRTTGELFF
-,-,TRBJ2-3,TRBV24-1,TGTGCCACCAGTGATTCTTATAGGGCTCGGGGCGGAGATACGCAGTATTTT,CATSDSYRARGGDTQYF
TRBD1,-,TRBJ1-2,TRBV7-6,TGTGCCAGCAGCACCTCCTACTTAGGGACAGGGGAGCATGGCTACACCTTC,CASSTSYLGTGEHGYTF
TRBD1,-,TRBJ2-6,TRBV9,TGTGCCAGCAGCTTACAGGGGGCTGGGGCCAACGTCCTGACTTTC,CASSLQGAGANVLTF
-,-,TRBJ1-2,TRBV30,TGTGCCTGGAGTGTAAGGAGGGTTAGGAGTAACTATGGCTACACCTTC,CAWSVRRVRSNYGYTF
TRBD1,-,TRBJ2-7,TRBV10-1,TGCGCCAGCAGTTCCCGCAGGGGGTACGAGCAGTACTTC,CASSSRRGYEQYF
-,-,TRBJ2-6,TRBV5-1,TGCGCCAGCAGCTTGGTTCAGGGAAGCTTATTACTGCCTGGGGCCAACGTCCTGACTTTC,CASSLVQGSLLLPGANVLTF
-,-,TRBJ1-5,TRBV6-1,TGTGCCAGCAGTGAAGCGAATATCCAGCCCCAGCATTTT,CASSEANIQPQHF
-,-,TRBJ2-1,TRBV5-1,TGCGCCAGCAGCTCGACCGGGACAACCTACAATGAGCAGTTCTTC,CASSSTGTTYNEQFF
TRBD1,-,TRBJ1-2,TRBV30,TGTGCCTGGAGTGTATTCAGGGGGATATATGGCTACACCTTC,CAWSVFRGIYGYTF
TRBD1,-,TRBJ2-1,TRBV25-1,TGTGCCAGCAGTGGCCTTCTGAACAGGGGTGGCTACAATGAGCAGTTCTTC,CASSGLLNRGGYNEQFF